This T cell receptor (beta chain) derives from a study of long-term antiretroviral therapy in people with HIV. The length of the CDR3 is 12 residues. The V gene's germline CDR1 is SGHAT and CDR2 FQNNGV. Trimming stripped 1 base from V and 6 bases from J, with 7 bases between. The run of the v3.0 immunoSEQ assay was at survey level. Sequenced by immunoSEQ multiplex PCR; TCRdb stores in-frame clones only, minus some. This repertoire shows 25,000 to 35,000 clones, around 95% found once; its top ten account for approximately 2.8%. The source was unsorted PBMCs, collected 5.3 years after starting antiretroviral therapy. The gene calls are TRBV11-2 and TRBJ2-7; D ambiguous. This clonotype was obtained from a man over 45 with HIV. Written as DNA, the CDR3 is TGTGCCAGCAGCTTAGGACGTGGCGAGCAGTACTTC. Its protein is CASSLGRGEQYF.